This T cell receptor beta chain was profiled in a study of beta chain features in type 1 diabetes (dated by TCRdb to the late 2010s). For the study in its entirety: No differences in mean age, gender distribution, total cell number or subset yield were found between patients and healthy donors. Across all samples, approximately 100 million sorted cells were examined, and cell number per subset correlated strongly with RNA yield. The study compared the TCRB repertoires of sorted circulating CD4+ T cell subsets in recently diagnosed type 1 diabetes patients with those in matched healthy donors. Regulatory and stem cell-like memory subsets were obtained from only 8 patients and roughly eight healthy donors, while naive and central memory subsets were obtained from all 30 or so donors.

For CDR1 and CDR2, the germline V gene lists SGHTS and YDEGEE. From its cysteine to its phenylalanine, the CDR3 spans 16 amino acids. The DNA shown is the 48-base CDR3, in frame from base 1. The junction shows trimming of 2 bases on V and 0 bases on J, plus 11 bases between the germline ends. The High Capacity cDNA Reverse Transcription Kit was used to reverse transcribe all of the isolated RNA, meaning that expressed TCRB transcripts were what got sequenced. Naive, central memory and regulatory T cell samples underwent deep immunoSEQ sequencing, averaging around 3.6 million total reads per sample. Sorted cells were lysed in RLT buffer and RNA was extracted with DNase-treated RNeasy Micro or Mini kits, depending on cell number. Each cell subset was processed separately to prevent cross-contamination, with patient and healthy donor samples processed together. TCRB sequences were amplified from cDNA with the immunoSEQ multiplex PCR, producing 87-bp fragments spanning the CDR3 region. The amplicons were sequenced using the Illumina HiSeq platform. For the original study's pipeline: Synthetic template baselines were used to correct PCR bias computationally, reads within Hamming distance 2 were collapsed, and singletons that could not be merged were discarded. Reads were aligned against IMGT to assign V, D and J genes, CDR3 length and insertions or deletions at six rearrangement sites. Within each subset, clonotype counts were normalized to the number of sorted cells before true diversity and Gini coefficients were calculated with the tcR R package. The overlap coefficient, calculated on TCRB nucleotide sequences, was used to measure repertoire sharing. As a proxy for the pre-selection repertoire, out-of-frame TCRB sequences from naive cells were analyzed. TCRdb stores this immuneACCESS table with in-frame sequences only. Part of the clones is absent; in the studies checked, under half of the shortfall reflects unresolved V genes, and no reason is known for the rest. That table gives V, J and clone size, and the DNA gave D and trimming. The sample records around 140,000 clones, 10% of which are singletons. The ten most abundant clones make up roughly 1.3% of the sample.

Concerning this clone itself: The antigen it binds to is not known. Base quality data are lacking; no much larger clone is found one base away.

From each donor, a single peripheral blood sample of about 100 mL on average was drawn into heparinised tubes. Naive, central memory, regulatory and stem cell-like memory CD4+ T cells were sorted on a BD FACSAria II using a panel including CD45RO, CCR7, CD25, CD127, CD95 and CD27. All sorted populations exceeded 95% purity. PBMCs were isolated immediately by Lymphoprep density gradient centrifugation and stained directly without culture. To minimize batch effects, samples were stained and sorted in pairs, one healthy donor with one patient per experiment. Paper-wide results and their limitations: Because cDNA rather than genomic DNA was sequenced, highly expressing activated cells could have been over-represented, although no difference in activation and CD3 levels was found between groups. Patients with type 1 diabetes made fewer insertions and deleted more nucleotides at VDJ recombination sites, implying thymic rearrangement abnormalities. PCR may preferentially amplify shorter templates, but because patient and control samples were amplified and corrected together, any resulting skew would affect both groups equally. HLA sub-analyses involved small numbers of individuals, so any influence of HLA type on TCRB rearrangement remained unresolved. A moderate but significant shortening of TCRB CDR3 length was observed in type 1 diabetes patients in all four CD4+ subsets. Naive, central memory and regulatory TCRB repertoires appeared more similar among patients than among healthy donors.

The V gene is TRBV5-8 and the J gene is TRBJ1-4; TRBD1 is a weak D gene call, 6 bases matching. The sequence came from a man aged 18 to 29 in good health. The sample taken for sequencing was naive CD4+ T cells from blood. The cell subset or site label for this specimen denotes: true naive CD4+ T cells. The CDR3 protein is CASSLLGASTNEKLFF. The DNA reads as follows: TGTGCCAGCAGCTTATTGGGGGCTTCAACTAATGAAAAACTGTTTTTT.